Below, 16 T cell receptor beta chains from the same sample are listed, as sequenced in a study of T cell responses to AZD1222 COVID-19 vaccine. Sequencing used immunoSEQ multiplex PCR; TCRdb keeps in-frame clones, though not all of them. The table includes about 120,000 clones, 80% to 90% detected once. The sample was peripheral blood, taken on day 0 of AZD1222 vaccination. These receptors were obtained from an adult in good health.

J is TRBJ2-1 and V is TRBV3-1 (or the pseudogene TRBV3-2), with no clear D. The CDR3 extends over 14 amino acids. V was cut by 2 bases and J by 8 bases, with 13 bases left in between. Germline CDR1 reads LGHDT; CDR2 reads YNNKEL (reference sequence). The CDR3 DNA reads TGTGCCAGCAGCCAATTCGAAAGGTTGGATGAGCAGTTCTTC. Protein: CASSQFERLDEQFF.

The rearrangement links TRBV11-2 to TRBJ1-1; D is possibly TRBD1 (5 bases). CDR3 length equals 17 residues. The V gene's germline CDR1 is SGHAT and CDR2 FQNNGV. Trimming pared 7 bases from V and 4 bases from J, leaving 25 bases between. The DNA for the CDR3 is TGTGCCAGCAATTCCCTAACAAGGGGCGACACGGGCACTGAAGCTTTCTTT. It specifies CASNSLTRGDTGTEAFF.

The chain links TRBV6-2 or TRBV6-3 to TRBJ2-1; 7 positions match TRBD2. This CDR3 has 15 residues. The germline CDR1 and CDR2 sequences are MNHEY and SVGEGT. Trimming removed 5 bases from V and 3 bases from J; junction bases left unmatched: 7. Written as DNA, the CDR3 is TGTGCCAGCAGTACGACTAGCCTTCACTACAATGAGCAGTTCTTC. As protein: CASSTTSLHYNEQFF.

The gene calls are TRBV7-6 and TRBJ2-3; 9 nucleotides line up with TRBD2. Germline V lookup: CDR1 SGHVS, CDR2 FNYEAQ. The CDR3 extends over 15 amino acids. J was trimmed by 1 base and V by 5 bases; bases with no gene match: 4. The DNA of the CDR3 is TGTGCCAGCAGCCCGAGGACTAGCGGCACAGATACGCAGTATTTT. Translating gives CASSPRTSGTDTQYF.

This chain uses TRBV18 with TRBJ2-2, with a possible D match to TRBD2 (6 bases). The V and J ends lost 5 bases and 6 bases respectively, with 16 bases between them. CDR3 length: 15 amino acids. The germline gives CDR1 KGHSH, CDR2 LQKENI. This CDR3 is CASSGGFGSAGELFF. The CDR3 bases are TGTGCCAGCTCAGGAGGGTTCGGGTCCGCCGGGGAGCTGTTTTTT.

The rearrangement links TRBV2 to TRBJ1-5; 9 bases fit TRBD1. J was trimmed by 8 bases and V by 3 bases; bases with no gene match: 11. CDR1 and CDR2 from the germline V gene are SNHLY and FYNNEI. The CDR3 runs 16 residues. The CDR3 sequence is CASSEVGTGQYKPQHF. The DNA for the CDR3 is TGTGCCAGCAGTGAGGTTGGGACAGGGCAGTATAAGCCCCAGCATTTT.

The chain carries TRBV7-6 and TRBJ1-4; 7 nucleotides align to TRBD1. V lost 1 base and J lost 6; bases outside the gene matches: 8. From germline, CDR1 is SGHVS and CDR2 FNYEAQ. CDR3 length: 16 residues. CDR3: CASSLEATGSYEKLFF. The CDR3 DNA is TGTGCCAGCAGCTTAGAGGCGACAGGGTCTTATGAAAAACTGTTTTTT.

This clone showed up just once. The chain links TRBV7-3 to TRBJ1-5, with 7 bases identical to TRBD1. The V gene's germline CDR1 is SGHTA and CDR2 FQGTGA. V lost 4 bases and J lost 0; bases outside the gene matches: 3. This CDR3 region has 15 residues. The CDR3 coding sequence is TGTGCCAGCAGCTGGACAGGTGATAGCAATCAGCCCCAGCATTTT. Its protein product is CASSWTGDSNQPQHF.

The genes are TRBV27 and TRBJ2-7, with 10 positions matching TRBD1. The J segment lost 2 bases and the V segment lost 6 bases, leaving 10 bases of the junction unmatched. The germline V gene has CDR1 MNHEY and CDR2 SMNVEV (reference sequence). There are 16 residues in the CDR3. In DNA, the CDR3 is TGTGCCAGCAGCCGCGGCGATGGGACAGGGGCCTACGAGCAGTACTTC. Its translation: CASSRGDGTGAYEQYF.

The chain uses TRBV7-9 and TRBJ1-6, with 7 bases that match TRBD1. The V segment lost 5 bases and the J segment 12 bases; nucleotides outside the gene matches: 7. This CDR3 has 13 residues. Per germline, CDR1 SEHNR and CDR2 FQNEAQ (reference sequence). The CDR3 spells CASSVRDSIPLHF. The DNA for the CDR3 is TGTGCCAGCAGCGTCCGGGACAGCATACCCCTCCACTTT. Full variable domain (rest looked up from reference TRBV7-9 and TRBJ1-6): DTGVSQNPRHKITKRGQNVTFRCDPISEHNRLYWYRQTLGQGPEFLTYFQNEAQLEKSRLLSDRFSAERPKGSFSTLEIQRTEQGDSAMYLCASSVRDSIPLHFGNGTRLTVT.

This chain links TRBV6-5 with TRBJ1-6, with D possibly matching TRBD1 (5 bases). The CDR3 has 14 residues. Germline V gene data show CDR1 as MNHEY and CDR2 as SVGAGI. Trimming removed 2 bases at V and 7 bases at J, with 9 bases between. CDR3 in DNA: TGTGCCAGCAGTTACCAGGGTGAGAATTCACCCCTCCACTTT. Translation: CASSYQGENSPLHF.

This clone was observed a few times. This chain uses TRBV18 with TRBJ1-2; 9 bases fit TRBD1. Germline V lookup: CDR1 KGHSH, CDR2 LQKENI. The CDR3 is 16 residues long. Losses at the gene ends were 1 base for V and 0 bases for J; bases not matched to a gene: 3. This chain's CDR3 is CASSPQRQGANYGYTF. CDR3 DNA: TGTGCCAGCTCACCACAAAGACAGGGGGCTAACTATGGCTACACCTTC.

The V gene is TRBV5-5, the J gene TRBJ1-5, with TRBD1 as a possible D gene (5 bases). Germline-derived CDR1 and CDR2 are SGHKS and YYEKEE (reference sequence). The CDR3 contains 14 residues. V was trimmed by 3 bases and J by 5 bases, leaving 12 bases between them. As DNA, the CDR3 is TGTGCCAGCAGCTCGGGGGACCCACATCAGCCCCAGCATTTT. Translation gives CASSSGDPHQPQHF.

This clone was counted a single time. The V gene is TRBV7-2, the J gene TRBJ1-5; 8 bases line up with TRBD1. Germline CDR1 SGHTA, CDR2 FQGNSA. The CDR3 is 13 residues long. V lost 11 bases, J lost 4 bases, and 7 bases stayed unmatched. The CDR3, as DNA: TGTGCCGTTCGACAGGGGCCGAATCAGCCCCAGCATTTT. Protein sequence: CAVRQGPNQPQHF.

This chain links TRBV30 with TRBJ2-7, with 10 bases lining up with TRBD1. V trimming: 4 bases; J trimming: 3 bases; junction bases outside the gene matches: 9. Germline V CDR1 and CDR2: GTSNPN, SVGIG (reference sequence). The CDR3 sequence is 15 residues long. The CDR3 sequence is CAWTPRDRGLYEQYF. The CDR3 bases are TGTGCCTGGACCCCCCGGGACAGGGGTCTCTACGAGCAGTACTTC.

The chain uses TRBV27 and TRBJ1-5; perhaps TRBD1 as D (5 bases). The germline V gene encodes CDR1 MNHEY and CDR2 SMNVEV (reference sequence). The length of the CDR3 is 15 residues. V dropped 4 bases and J dropped 0 bases, with 10 bases sitting between them. This chain's CDR3 is CASSSVTDSNQPQHF. DNA for the CDR3: TGTGCCAGCAGTTCCGTGACAGATAGCAATCAGCCCCAGCATTTT.